The rows below give T cell receptor beta chains drawn from one sample of a study of CD8+CD57+ T cells in acquired aplastic anemia. One entry per CDR3 protein results from TCRdb running MiXCR on the reads. The data show roughly 58,000 distinct CDR3 sequences, with about 50% seen just once and 2.5% held by the top ten. What was sequenced was sorted CD4+, CD8+, or CD8+CD57+ T cells (not recorded which) from PBMCs. All receptors come from a human donor in good health, serving as a control. Each CDR3 is given with its conserved first and last residue. Fields, in order: D gene, J gene, clone size, V gene, CDR3 DNA, CDR3 protein. The D gene is left open where the match is weak. The size of a clone is reported for some rows only, either as once, few or many, or as a class for expanded clones.

>NA|TRBJ2-3|NA|TRBV7-7
TGTGCCAGCAGCTTGGGATCGCGCACAGATACGCAGTATTTT
CASSLGSRTDTQYF
>TRBD1|TRBJ2-3|NA|TRBV25-1
TGTGCTGAAACACACACACGGACAGGGTCGGCAGATACGCAGTATTTT
CAETHTRTGSADTQYF
>TRBD1|TRBJ1-1|NA|TRBV6-5
TGTGCCAGCAGTTCGACAGGGGGCATGAACACTGAAGCTTTCTTT
CASSSTGGMNTEAFF
>NA|TRBJ2-5|once|TRBV19
TGTGCCAGTAGCACAATTCGGACGGAAGAGACCCAGTACTTC
CASSTIRTEETQYF
>NA|TRBJ1-4|few|TRBV20-1
TGCAGTGCTAGAGACGCCACAACTAATGAAAAACTGTTTTTT
CSARDATTNEKLFF
>NA|TRBJ1-5|NA|TRBV29-1
TGCAGCGTTGAAGTGGGGGCAGATCAGCCCCAGCATTTT
CSVEVGADQPQHF
>NA|TRBJ1-1|NA|TRBV11-1
TGTGCCAGCAGCTTCAGTCAGGGGCTGGATATCGTTCTGGCTTTCTTT
CASSFSQGLDIVLAFF
>NA|TRBJ1-1|NA|TRBV29-1
TGCAGCGTTGACGGTGAAGCTTTCTTT
CSVDGEAFF
>NA|TRBJ1-2|medium-sized|TRBV15
TGTGCCACCAGCAGAGTACGTGGGGACACCCTTGCCTATGGCTACACCTTC
CATSRVRGDTLAYGYTF
>NA|TRBJ1-5|once|TRBV19
TGTGCCAGTAGTATAACTGGGGGCGCGGCTCAGCCCCAGCATTTT
CASSITGGAAQPQHF
>NA|TRBJ1-2|NA|TRBV24-1
TGTGCCACCTCCTACGGAAACGCTGGCTACACCTTC
CATSYGNAGYTF
>NA|TRBJ2-4|NA|TRBV29-1
TGCAGCGTTGACACCGCCAAAAACATTCAGTACTTC
CSVDTAKNIQYF
>TRBD1|TRBJ2-7|NA|TRBV19
TGTGCCAGTAGGAGAGGGGGACAGCGAGGGGAGCAGTACTTC
CASRRGGQRGEQYF
>TRBD2|TRBJ2-3|many|TRBV9
TGTGCCAGCAGCGTGACTAGCGGGAGGTCGGCAGATACGCAGTATTTT
CASSVTSGRSADTQYF
>TRBD1|TRBJ1-1|NA|TRBV2
TGTGCCAGCAGGGGACAGGAGAGTGAAGCTTTCTTT
CASRGQESEAFF
>TRBD1|TRBJ1-1|many|TRBV7-2
TGTGCCAGCAGCCCCAAGGGGGCAGGACCAATGAACACTGAAGCTTTCTTT
CASSPKGAGPMNTEAFF
>NA|TRBJ1-1|NA|TRBV10-3
TGTGCCATCAGTGATTGGGACGGGAACACTGAAGCTTTCTTT
CAISDWDGNTEAFF
>TRBD1|TRBJ1-2|many|TRBV28
TGTGCCAGCATCGAAGGACAGGCCAACTATGGCTACACCTTC
CASIEGQANYGYTF
>NA|TRBJ1-2|NA|TRBV29-1
TGCAGCGTTGAGGAACAGGGAGCTACTGGCTACACCTTC
CSVEEQGATGYTF
>NA|TRBJ2-7|NA|TRBV13
TGTGCCAGCAGCACCGGACGGAACGAGCAGTACTTC
CASSTGRNEQYF
>TRBD1|TRBJ2-7|once|TRBV19
TGTGCCAGTAGTATCAGGGGGCATGGCGACGAGCAGTACTTC
CASSIRGHGDEQYF
>NA|TRBJ2-3|many|TRBV14
TGTGCCAGCAGCCAAATTCGGATGTTGGGCCATACGCAGTATTTT
CASSQIRMLGHTQYF
>NA|TRBJ1-2|many|TRBV6-1
TGTGCCAGCAGCAGAACAGGTCTTAACTATGGCTACACCTTC
CASSRTGLNYGYTF
>TRBD1|TRBJ2-3|NA|TRBV19
TGTGCCAGTAGGAATACGGCCGGGACAGGGTTCTCAGATACGCAGTATTTT
CASRNTAGTGFSDTQYF
>TRBD2|TRBJ2-5|NA|TRBV6-1
TGTGCCAGCAGGGGGGGGATCCTCCCCGGGACCCAGTACTTC
CASRGGILPGTQYF
>NA|TRBJ1-4|many|TRBV27
TGTGCCAGCAGCCCCTCCTGGGCAACTAATGAAAAACTGTTTTTT
CASSPSWATNEKLFF
>NA|TRBJ2-6|NA|TRBV5-1
TGCGCCAGCAGCTTGGCCGTAGGGAGCTCTGGGGCCGACGTCCTGACTTTT
CASSLAVGSSGADVLTF
>NA|TRBJ1-5|many|TRBV12-3/TRBV12-4
TGTGCCAGCAGTTCACAGGCGGCGAGCAATCAGCCCCAGCATTTT
CASSSQAASNQPQHF
>TRBD2|TRBJ2-2|many|TRBV5-5
TGTGCCAGCAGCGCGACTAGCGGGATGTCCACCGGGGAGCTGTTTTTT
CASSATSGMSTGELFF
>NA|TRBJ1-6|once|TRBV19
TGTGCCAGTAGTATTGGAGGCAGGACTCGGGCACCCCTCCACTTT
CASSIGGRTRAPLHF
>NA|TRBJ2-5|NA|TRBV4-2
TGTGCCAGCAGCCAAGTTGGCGGGGGCGGAGAGACCCAGTACTTC
CASSQVGGGGETQYF
>NA|TRBJ1-1|medium-sized|TRBV29-1
TGCAGCGTCCCTCGACACACTGAAGCTTTCTTT
CSVPRHTEAFF
>NA|TRBJ2-4|many|TRBV2
TGTGCCAGCAGTGAGGAGGGGAGAGCCAAAAACATTCAGTACTTC
CASSEEGRAKNIQYF
>NA|TRBJ2-7|once|TRBV30
TGTGCCTGGAGTCTAACGGGGACCGGGGAGCAGTACTTC
CAWSLTGTGEQYF
>NA|TRBJ1-1|many|TRBV9
TGTGCCAGCAGCGGAGGTGGTTTTCTGGGAGCTTTCTTT
CASSGGGFLGAFF
>TRBD1|TRBJ1-1|NA|TRBV24-1
TGTGCCACCAGTGCCGGGACAGGGCGGAACACTGAAGCTTTCTTT
CATSAGTGRNTEAFF
>NA|TRBJ2-7|many|TRBV11-2
TGTGCCAGCAGCCCTTTATCGAGGCAGGGCAACTACGAGCAGTACTTC
CASSPLSRQGNYEQYF
>NA|TRBJ2-3|NA|TRBV24-1
TGTGCCACCAGTGATTCGCTGACTCGGGATACGCAGTATTTT
CATSDSLTRDTQYF
>NA|TRBJ1-1|NA|TRBV10-3
TGTGCCGTCAGCCGGGGGCGAACTGAAGCTTTCTTT
CAVSRGRTEAFF
>NA|TRBJ2-1|NA|TRBV5-1
TGCGCCAGCAGCTTACAGGGCACAACCTACAATGAGCAGTTCTTC
CASSLQGTTYNEQFF
>TRBD1|TRBJ2-3|many|TRBV27
TGTGCCAGCAGTTCGACAGGGGGTACAGATACGCAGTATTTT
CASSSTGGTDTQYF
>TRBD2|TRBJ2-7|NA|TRBV11-2
TGTGCCAGCAGCTTTGGGAGCGGGAGGGGCCGCTACGAGCAGTACTTC
CASSFGSGRGRYEQYF
>NA|TRBJ1-1|many|TRBV5-8
TGTGCCAGCAGCTCTATAGGGGGGCCGAACACTGAAGCTTTCTTT
CASSSIGGPNTEAFF
>NA|TRBJ1-2|medium-sized|TRBV7-9
TGTGCCAGCAGCTTAGGCAGCTATGGCTACACCTTC
CASSLGSYGYTF
>TRBD2|TRBJ2-7|once|TRBV15
TGTGCCACCCAAAGGGCTAGCGGGATTGTCTACGAGCAGTACTTC
CATQRASGIVYEQYF
>TRBD2|TRBJ2-7|NA|TRBV11-2
TGTGCCAGCAGCCTACCCCCCGGGACTAGCGGGACAGGGGGCTACGAGCAGTACTTC
CASSLPPGTSGTGGYEQYF
>NA|TRBJ2-1|NA|TRBV28
TGTGCCAGCAGGATCTTCGGGACTGGCTTGAAAAATGAGCAGTTCTTC
CASRIFGTGLKNEQFF
>NA|TRBJ1-3|many|TRBV5-8
TGTGCCAGCAGGGCCCAGGGCGGGGGAAACACCATATATTTT
CASRAQGGGNTIYF
>NA|TRBJ2-4|NA|TRBV12-3/TRBV12-4
TGTGCCAGCAGTTCTCAAGGGGGTAGGAACATTCAGTACTTC
CASSSQGGRNIQYF
>NA|TRBJ2-1|NA|TRBV24-1
TGTGCCACCAGTGATACCAGCAGCCCACATGTCGAGCAGTTCTTC
CATSDTSSPHVEQFF
>NA|TRBJ1-6|NA|TRBV10-1
TGCGCCAGCAGTGATAGCGGGGGGCCCTGGGGTCCCCTCCACTTT
CASSDSGGPWGPLHF
>NA|TRBJ2-1|many|TRBV7-2
TGTGCCAGCAGCTGGTCCTCGGGGGGCCACAATGAGCAGTTCTTC
CASSWSSGGHNEQFF
>NA|TRBJ1-2|many|TRBV5-8
TGTGCCAGCAGCCCCAGGACGAATGGCTACACCTTC
CASSPRTNGYTF
>TRBD1|TRBJ1-2|NA|TRBV24-1
TGTGCCACCAGGCAGGGGGCAGGTGGCTACACCTTC
CATRQGAGGYTF
>NA|TRBJ2-7|few|TRBV20-1
TGCAGTGCCAGTAGATTGGGAGACAGCCGCTCCTACGAGCAGTACTTC
CSASRLGDSRSYEQYF